This T cell receptor (beta chain) was identified during a study of blood T cell repertoires in COVID-19. At the level of the study: From the United States, Italy and Spain came samples of acute and convalescent COVID-19. Nucleic acid was either cDNA or gDNA, and it came from T cells, B-cell-depleted T cells, or PBMCs.

Germline CDR1 SGHRS, CDR2 YFSETQ. With 4 bases removed from V and 2 bases from J, the gap between germline ends came to 16 bases. This CDR3 contains 16 residues. How the authors handled the data: Quantification of nucleated cells was approximated via reference gene primer amplification. Profiling relied on immunoSEQ multiplex PCR, and the TCRdb table lists in-frame clones only, not all of them. The V and J calls and clone size come from that table; D and trimming were worked out from the DNA. The sample has about 33,000 clones, around 90% seen once. V is TRBV5-1 and J is TRBJ2-1, with TRBD2 as a possible D gene (6 bases). This clonotype was sampled from a human donor with active COVID-19. The donor label of this sample is uncertain. Sequenced input: peripheral blood. The CDR3 sequence is CASSALTGDPYNEQFF. As DNA, the CDR3 is TGCGCCAGCAGCGCCCTAACGGGGGACCCCTACAATGAGCAGTTCTTC.